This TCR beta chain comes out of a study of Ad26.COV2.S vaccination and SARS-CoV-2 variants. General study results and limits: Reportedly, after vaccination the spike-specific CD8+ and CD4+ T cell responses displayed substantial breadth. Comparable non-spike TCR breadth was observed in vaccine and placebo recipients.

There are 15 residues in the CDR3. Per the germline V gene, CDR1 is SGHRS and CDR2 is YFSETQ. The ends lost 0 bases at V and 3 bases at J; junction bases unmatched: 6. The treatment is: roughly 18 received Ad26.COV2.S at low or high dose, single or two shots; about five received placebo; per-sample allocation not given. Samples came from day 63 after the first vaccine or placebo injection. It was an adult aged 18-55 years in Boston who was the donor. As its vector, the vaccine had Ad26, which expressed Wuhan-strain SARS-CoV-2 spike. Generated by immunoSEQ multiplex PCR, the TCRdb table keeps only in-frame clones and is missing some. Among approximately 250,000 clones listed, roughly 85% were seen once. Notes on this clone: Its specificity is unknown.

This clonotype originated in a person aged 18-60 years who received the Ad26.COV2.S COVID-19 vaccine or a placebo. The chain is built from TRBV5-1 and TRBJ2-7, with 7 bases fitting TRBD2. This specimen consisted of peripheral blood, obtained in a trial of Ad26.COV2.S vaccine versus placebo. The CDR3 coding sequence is TGCGCCAGCAGCTTGGGGCTAGCGGACTACTACGAGCAGTACTTC. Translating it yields CASSLGLADYYEQYF.